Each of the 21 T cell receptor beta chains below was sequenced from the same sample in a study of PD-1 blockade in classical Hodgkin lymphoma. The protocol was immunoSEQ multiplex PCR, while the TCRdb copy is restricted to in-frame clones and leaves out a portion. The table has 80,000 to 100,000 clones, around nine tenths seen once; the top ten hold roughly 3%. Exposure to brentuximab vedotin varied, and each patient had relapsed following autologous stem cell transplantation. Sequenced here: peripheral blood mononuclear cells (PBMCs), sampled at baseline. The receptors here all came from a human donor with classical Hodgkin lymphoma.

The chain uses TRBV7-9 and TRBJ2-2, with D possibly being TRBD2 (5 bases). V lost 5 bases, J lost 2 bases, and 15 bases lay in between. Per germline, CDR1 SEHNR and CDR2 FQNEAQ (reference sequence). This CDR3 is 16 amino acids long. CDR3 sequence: CASSPSGRLNTGELFF. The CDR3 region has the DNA TGTGCCAGCAGCCCATCGGGGAGACTTAACACCGGGGAGCTGTTTTTT.

This chain's CDR3 is CASSYRGGAGYGYTF. The CDR3 region has the DNA TGTGCCAGCAGCTACCGCGGGGGCGCAGGCTATGGCTACACCTTC. This rearrangement joins TRBV5-6 to TRBJ1-2, with D perhaps matching TRBD1 (6 bases). V was trimmed by 3 bases and J by 4 bases, leaving 16 bases between them. This CDR3 contains 15 residues. Germline values: CDR1 SGHDT, CDR2 YYEEEE.

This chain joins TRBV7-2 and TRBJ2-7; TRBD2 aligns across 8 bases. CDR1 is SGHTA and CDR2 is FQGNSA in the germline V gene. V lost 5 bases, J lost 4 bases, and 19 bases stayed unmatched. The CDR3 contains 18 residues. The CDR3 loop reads CASSRPGLGVGSEYEQYF. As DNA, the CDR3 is TGTGCCAGCAGCCGTCCGGGACTAGGAGTAGGGTCGGAGTACGAGCAGTACTTC.

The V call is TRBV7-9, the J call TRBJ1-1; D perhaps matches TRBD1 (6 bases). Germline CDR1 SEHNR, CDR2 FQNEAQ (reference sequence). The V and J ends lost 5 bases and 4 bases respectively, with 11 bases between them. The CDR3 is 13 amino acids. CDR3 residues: CASSLTGSTEAFF. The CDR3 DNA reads TGTGCCAGCAGCCTCACAGGGTCCACTGAAGCTTTCTTT.

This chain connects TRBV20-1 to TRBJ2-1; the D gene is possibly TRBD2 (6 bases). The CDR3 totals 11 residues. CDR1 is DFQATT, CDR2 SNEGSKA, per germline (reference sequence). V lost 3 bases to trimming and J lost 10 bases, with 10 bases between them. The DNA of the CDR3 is TGCAGTGCTAGTCTGGGAGGCGAGCAGTTCTTC. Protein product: CSASLGGEQFF.

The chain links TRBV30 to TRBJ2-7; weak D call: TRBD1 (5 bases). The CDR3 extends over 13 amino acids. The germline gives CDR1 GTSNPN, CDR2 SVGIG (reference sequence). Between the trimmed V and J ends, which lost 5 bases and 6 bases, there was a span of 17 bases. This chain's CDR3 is CAWSRRQGGEQYF. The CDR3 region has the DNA TGTGCCTGGTCCAGGCGGCAGGGTGGCGAGCAGTACTTC. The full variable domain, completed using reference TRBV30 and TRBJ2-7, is SQTIHQWPATLVQPVGSPLSLECTVEGTSNPNLYWYRQAAGRGLQLLFYSVGIGQISSEVPQNLSASRPQDRQFILSSKKLLLSDSGFYLCAWSRRQGGEQYFGPGTRLTVT.

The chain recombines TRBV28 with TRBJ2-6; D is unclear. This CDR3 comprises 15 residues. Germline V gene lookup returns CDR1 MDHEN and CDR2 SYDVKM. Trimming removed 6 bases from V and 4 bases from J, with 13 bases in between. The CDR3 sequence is CASSHSGAGANVLTF. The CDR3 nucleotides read TGTGCCAGCAGCCATTCAGGCGCAGGGGCCAACGTCCTGACTTTC.

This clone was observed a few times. Here the CDR3 DNA reads TGTGCCTGGAGTCCCTCCGGGGTAATGAACACTGAAGCTTTCTTT. Amino acids: CAWSPSGVMNTEAFF. V is TRBV30 and J is TRBJ1-1; no clear D. The germline CDR1 and CDR2 sequences are GTSNPN and SVGIG (reference sequence). V was trimmed by 2 bases and J by 0 bases, leaving 13 bases between them. The CDR3 contains 15 residues.

The CDR3 loop is CAWSVIGRVGGGYTF. CDR3 nucleotide sequence: TGTGCCTGGAGTGTAATTGGGAGGGTAGGAGGAGGCTACACCTTC. The chain combines TRBV30 with TRBJ1-2; D is unresolved. This CDR3 comprises 15 residues. V was cut by 0 bases and J by 8 bases, with 19 bases left in between. Germline CDR1 reads GTSNPN; CDR2 reads SVGIG (reference sequence).

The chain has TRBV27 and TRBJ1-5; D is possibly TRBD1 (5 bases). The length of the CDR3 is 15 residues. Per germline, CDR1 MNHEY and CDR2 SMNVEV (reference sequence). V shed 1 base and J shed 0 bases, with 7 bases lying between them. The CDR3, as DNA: TGTGCCAGCAGTTTATGGGGCAGTAGCAATCAGCCCCAGCATTTT. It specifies CASSLWGSSNQPQHF.

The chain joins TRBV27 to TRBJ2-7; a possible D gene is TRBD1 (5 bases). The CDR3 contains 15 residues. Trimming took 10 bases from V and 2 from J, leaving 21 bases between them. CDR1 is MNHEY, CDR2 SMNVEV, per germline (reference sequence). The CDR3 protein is CATTTAGHGAYEQYF. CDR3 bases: TGTGCCACCACAACGGCCGGACACGGAGCCTACGAGCAGTACTTC.

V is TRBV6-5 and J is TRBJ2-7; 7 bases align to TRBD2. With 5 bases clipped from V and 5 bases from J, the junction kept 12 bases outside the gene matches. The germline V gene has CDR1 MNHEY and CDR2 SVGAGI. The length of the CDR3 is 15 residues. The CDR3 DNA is TGTGCCAGCAGTCCCTCGGGCCTAGCGGAAAACGAGCAGTACTTC. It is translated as CASSPSGLAENEQYF.

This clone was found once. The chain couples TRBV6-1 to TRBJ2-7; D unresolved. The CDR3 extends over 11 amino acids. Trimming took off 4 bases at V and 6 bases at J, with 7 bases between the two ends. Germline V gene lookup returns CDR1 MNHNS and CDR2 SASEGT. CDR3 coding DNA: TGTGCCAGCAGTGCGGCAGCCGAGCAGTACTTC. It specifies CASSAAAEQYF.

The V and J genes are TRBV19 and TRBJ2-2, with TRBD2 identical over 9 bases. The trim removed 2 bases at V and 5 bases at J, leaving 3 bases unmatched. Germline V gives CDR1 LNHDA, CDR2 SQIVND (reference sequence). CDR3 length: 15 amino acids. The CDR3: CASSIRGRGTGELFF. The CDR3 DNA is TGTGCCAGTAGTATACGCGGGAGGGGGACCGGGGAGCTGTTTTTT.

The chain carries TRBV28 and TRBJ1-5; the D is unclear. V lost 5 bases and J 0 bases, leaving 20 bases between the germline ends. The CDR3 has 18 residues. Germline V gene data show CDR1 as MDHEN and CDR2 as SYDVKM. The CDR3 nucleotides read TGTGCCAGCAGTCCCCCCCTATTGGGTGGCTCTAGCAATCAGCCCCAGCATTTT. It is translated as CASSPPLLGGSSNQPQHF.

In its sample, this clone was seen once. CDR3 region: CASSIRSRGTGELFF. In DNA, the CDR3 is TGTGCCAGTAGTATACGATCGAGGGGCACCGGGGAGCTGTTTTTT. This chain uses TRBV19 with TRBJ2-2; D possibly uses TRBD1 or TRBD2 (5 bases each). Trimming took off 2 bases at V and 4 bases at J, with 11 bases between the two ends. Germline CDR1 reads LNHDA; CDR2 reads SQIVND (reference sequence). The CDR3 has 15 amino acids. The whole variable domain, filled in from reference TRBV19 and TRBJ2-2, reads DGGITQSPKYLFRKEGQNVTLSCEQNLNHDAMYWYRQDPGQGLRLIYYSQIVNDFQKGDIAEGYSVSREKKESFPLTVTSAQKNPTAFYLCASSIRSRGTGELFFGEGSRLTVL.

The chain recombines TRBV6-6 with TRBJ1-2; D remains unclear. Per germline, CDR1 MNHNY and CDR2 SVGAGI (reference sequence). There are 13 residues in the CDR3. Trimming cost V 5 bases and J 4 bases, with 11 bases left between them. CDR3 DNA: TGTGCCAGCAGTAGCGGGGTCGGCTATGGCTACACCTTC. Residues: CASSSGVGYGYTF.

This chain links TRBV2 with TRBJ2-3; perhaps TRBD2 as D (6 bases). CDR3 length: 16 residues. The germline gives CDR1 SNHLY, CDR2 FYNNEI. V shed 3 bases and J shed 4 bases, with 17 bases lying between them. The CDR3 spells CASSERRGSGPDTQYF. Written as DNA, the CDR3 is TGTGCCAGCAGTGAGAGGCGGGGATCCGGCCCAGATACGCAGTATTTT.

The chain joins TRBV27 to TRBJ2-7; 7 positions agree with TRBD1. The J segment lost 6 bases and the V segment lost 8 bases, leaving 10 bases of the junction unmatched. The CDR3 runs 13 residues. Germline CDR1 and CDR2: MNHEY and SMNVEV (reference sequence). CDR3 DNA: TGTGCCAGCGGCACCGGGACAGCATTCGAGCAGTACTTC. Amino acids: CASGTGTAFEQYF.

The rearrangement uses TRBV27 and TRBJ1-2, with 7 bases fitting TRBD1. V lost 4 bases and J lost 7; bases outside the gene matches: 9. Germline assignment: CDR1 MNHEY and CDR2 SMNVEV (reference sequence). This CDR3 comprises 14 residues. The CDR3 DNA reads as TGTGCCAGCAGTTCGGTTCGGGCAGGGGGTGGCTACACCTTC. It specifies CASSSVRAGGGYTF.

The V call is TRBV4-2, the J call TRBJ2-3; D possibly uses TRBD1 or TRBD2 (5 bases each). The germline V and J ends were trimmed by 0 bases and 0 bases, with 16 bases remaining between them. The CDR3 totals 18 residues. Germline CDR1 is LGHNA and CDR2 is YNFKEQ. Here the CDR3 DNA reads TGTGCCAGCAGCCAAGAAACTTCGGGGCTTGGGAGCACAGATACGCAGTATTTT. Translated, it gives CASSQETSGLGSTDTQYF.